The entry that follows covers one T cell receptor (beta chain) sequence. The data were produced by immunoSEQ multiplex PCR, yet TCRdb's version contains in-frame clones alone and is incomplete. The profile covers over 45,000 clones, with 90% appearing a single time and more than 2% taken by the ten largest. The data stem from a study of T cell changes during pregnancy in multiple sclerosis. The CDR3 extends over 15 amino acids. Losses at the gene ends were 3 bases for V and 0 bases for J; bases not matched to a gene: 3. Germline V gives CDR1 LGHNA, CDR2 YNFKEQ. The source of this sequence is a female donor in good health, enrolled as a control in a pregnancy study. The sample consisted of peripheral blood, taken in the first trimester of pregnancy. The V gene is TRBV4-2, the J gene TRBJ2-5, with 8 bases aligning to TRBD2. CDR3 coding DNA: TGTGCCAGCAGCCAGCTTAGCGGGGACCAAGAGACCCAGTACTTC. Translating gives CASSQLSGDQETQYF.